This TCR beta chain was identified in a study of cytomegalovirus exposure and HLA in healthy donors. Whole-study context: Within the Caucasian-associated ancestry cluster were roughly 79% of the roughly 400 genotyped donors. Study-wide results and limits: Some highly shared sequence variants likely arose as a pipeline artifact. The authors later found TCR association rates varying by HLA locus, with DRB1 most and HLA-C fewest. Researchers reportedly found TCR beta sequences accurately predicted most subjects' HLA-A and HLA-B alleles.

The sample holds one count of this clone. Its specificity is unknown. CDR3 length: 16 residues. The ends lost 5 bases at V and 5 bases at J; junction bases unmatched: 13. In germline, CDR1 is SGHTA, CDR2 FQGTGA. The PCR ran on 60 Vbeta and 13 Jbeta primers. Only in-frame clones appear in the TCRdb table, and some are missing; sequencing was by immunoSEQ multiplex PCR. The sample shows approximately 81,000 clones, about four fifths of them seen only once. The sequence derives from a woman in her 50s in good health and CMV-seronegative. The chain employs TRBV7-3 and TRBJ2-3; 7 bases are shared with TRBD2. Sequencing input: PBMCs. The CDR3 nucleotides read TGTGCCAGCAGCCGATCGGGGGGTACAATCAAAGATACGCAGTATTTT. The encoded protein is CASSRSGGTIKDTQYF.